These T cell receptor beta chains were read from a single sample in a study of shared clonotypes between healthy human individuals. Method: immunoSEQ multiplex PCR; TCRdb's copy keeps in-frame clones and lacks some. The sample includes 2 million to 2.5 million clones, 95% of them seen just once. Sequenced sample: naive CD4+ T cells sorted from blood. These receptors were obtained from a man aged 18 to 30 in good health. Each CDR3 is given with its conserved first and last residue. Expanded clones get a size class; other rows say once, few or many, or leave the size out.

size: -; V: TRBV25-1; CDR3: CASSAGQGAGNTIYF
size: -; V: TRBV7-2; CDR3: CASSLGRTVNTEAFF
size: -; V: TRBV28; CDR3: CASSLFRRGWIDTEAFF
size: -; V: TRBV5-1; CDR3: CASSSFSGRMDTQYF
size: -; V: TRBV7-9; CDR3: CASRTGFRDRGLGTQYF
size: -; V: TRBV7-9; CDR3: CASSFSHEQYF
size: -; V: TRBV5-4; CDR3: CASSETGGRVSEQFF
size: -; V: TRBV6-6; CDR3: CASSYGQGQGVGYTF
size: -; V: TRBV9; CDR3: CASSPNSLSTGGSTEAFF
size: -; V: TRBV5-1; CDR3: CASSPPNSAPGELFF
size: -; V: TRBV6-4; CDR3: CASSDGTGLTEAFF
size: -; V: TRBV6-5; CDR3: CASSTGGNTGELFF
size: -; V: TRBV27; CDR3: CASSLGEGRLGHNEQFF
size: -; V: TRBV7-9; CDR3: CVTEVYEQFF
size: -; V: TRBV6-5; CDR3: CASSLGETQYF
size: -; V: TRBV15; CDR3: CATSRDRFSGNTIYF
size: once; V: TRBV5-3; CDR3: CASSIDSYGYTF
size: -; V: TRBV6-6; CDR3: CASSYGTSAVETQYF
size: -; V: TRBV7-2; CDR3: CASSSPPTYEQYF
size: -; V: TRBV4-1; CDR3: CASSQGGGSAEQYF
size: -; V: TRBV6-5; CDR3: CASGRGATGELFF
size: once; V: TRBV29-1; CDR3: CSGTEGPEAFF